These 27 T cell receptor beta chains originate from one sample sequenced in a study of blood T cells in healthy people across ages. A J-beta primer mix and a sample-barcoded 5' primer were used in a second PCR of about 7 to 12 cycles. TCRdb re-called the 5' RACE reads with MiXCR, one entry per CDR3 protein. The repertoire holds 2 million or so distinct CDR3 sequences, with just under 50% as singletons. What was sequenced was blood. The receptors were gathered from a woman in her 40s in good health.

CDR3 bases: TGTGCCAGCAGTTTTGCGAGGGATCCAGATACGCAGTATTTT. It codes for CASSFARDPDTQYF. The rearrangement joins TRBV28 to TRBJ2-3, with a possible D match to TRBD2 (5 bases). The CDR3 runs 14 residues. V dropped 3 bases and J dropped 4 bases, with 11 bases sitting between them. Looked up from germline, CDR1 is MDHEN and CDR2 is SYDVKM.

V usage is TRBV20-1 and J usage is TRBJ2-1; tentatively, D is TRBD1 (5 bases). V was cut by 7 bases and J by 5 bases, with 9 bases left in between. The CDR3 has 11 residues. Germline-derived CDR1 and CDR2 are DFQATT and SNEGSKA (reference sequence). The CDR3 bases are TGCAGTGATGGGGCAGACAATGAGCAGTTCTTC. Residues: CSDGADNEQFF.

This chain uses TRBV9 with TRBJ2-5, with D tentatively TRBD2 (7 bases). The CDR3 contains 16 residues. The V and J ends lost 0 bases and 4 bases respectively, with 16 bases between them. Germline assignment: CDR1 SGDLS and CDR2 YYNGEE. The CDR3 loop reads CASSVDAGAKAETQYF. As DNA, the CDR3 is TGTGCCAGCAGCGTAGATGCGGGGGCCAAGGCAGAGACCCAGTACTTC. Full variable domain (rest looked up from reference TRBV9 and TRBJ2-5): DSGVTQTPKHLITATGQRVTLRCSPRSGDLSVYWYQQSLDQGLQFLIQYYNGEERAKGNILERFSAQQFPDLHSELNLSSLELGDSALYFCASSVDAGAKAETQYFGPGTRLLVL.

This clonotype appeared a few times. The chain uses TRBV4-3 and TRBJ2-3, with D hard to call. Trimming cost V 1 base and J 6 bases, with 14 bases left between them. Germline V gives CDR1 LGHNA, CDR2 YSLEER. CDR3 length equals 15 residues. The DNA for the CDR3 is TGCGCCAGCAGCCAAGGAGTAAGGTCCTGGGATACGCAGTATTTT. Its protein product is CASSQGVRSWDTQYF.

A word on this clonotype: One end of the junction fails to match germline, which may point to a read error. The V call is TRBV28, the J call TRBJ2-1, with a possible D match to TRBD1 (6 bases). The CDR3 is 14 residues long. Germline-derived CDR1 and CDR2 are MDHEN and SYDVKM. The CDR3 bases are TGTGCCTGCAGCGACCCGGGGACATGGAATGAGCAGTTCTTC. It codes for CACSDPGTWNEQFF.

The V call is TRBV18, the J call TRBJ2-4; D gene uncertain. Germline CDR1 KGHSH, CDR2 LQKENI. The CDR3 runs to 12 residues. Trimming pared 5 bases from V and 9 bases from J, leaving 11 bases between. The CDR3 sequence: CASSTGLGIQYF. The CDR3 DNA reads TGTGCCAGCTCAACCGGGTTGGGCATTCAGTACTTC.

V and J are TRBV7-2 and TRBJ2-6; unclear D gene. V dropped 5 bases and J dropped 0 bases, with 8 bases sitting between them. CDR3 size: 15 residues. Germline lookup yields CDR1 SGHTA and CDR2 FQGNSA. The chain's CDR3 is CASSVTASGANVLTF. CDR3 in DNA: TGTGCCAGCAGCGTAACAGCCTCTGGGGCCAACGTCCTGACTTTC. The variable domain in full, completed from reference TRBV7-2 and TRBJ2-6, reads GAGVSQSPSNKVTEKGKDVELRCDPISGHTALYWYRQSLGQGLEFLIYFQGNSAPDKSGLPSDRFSAERTGGSVSTLTIQRTQQEDSAVYLCASSVTASGANVLTFGAGSRLTVL.

J is TRBJ2-1 and V is TRBV7-9; 8 bases match TRBD1. Per germline, CDR1 SEHNR and CDR2 FQNEAQ (reference sequence). The CDR3 totals 15 residues. V shed 5 bases, J shed 8 bases, and the junction held 11 bases outside the gene matches. As DNA, the CDR3 is TGTGCCAGCAGCGGCGCCGGGACAGGAGACTATGAGCAGTTCTTC. Translated: CASSGAGTGDYEQFF.

A word on this clonotype: This sequence may be a read error, since a much larger clone differs from it by one base. The chain links TRBV20-1 to TRBJ2-5, with D possibly being TRBD1 or TRBD2 (6 bases each). Trimming shortened V by 3 bases and J by 9 bases, and 20 bases separated the two germline ends. The CDR3 contains 14 residues. CDR1 is DFQATT, CDR2 SNEGSKA, per germline (reference sequence). The CDR3 nucleotides read TGCAGTGCTAGCCCTAGGGGGGCCGGGGAGGCCCAGTACTTC. Its translation is CSASPRGAGEAQYF.

The chain recombines TRBV4-3 with TRBJ2-7; D is undetermined. With the DNA end fitting TRBJ2-5 better, the J assignment may be wrong. Germline V gene data show CDR1 as LGHNA and CDR2 as YSLEER. The CDR3 spans 15 residues. CDR3 in amino acids: CASSPLPGSRETQYF. The CDR3 DNA sequence: TGCGCCAGCAGCCCTCTGCCTGGGTCCAGAGAGACCCAGTACTTC.

This clonotype was counted only a few times. V usage is TRBV9 and J usage is TRBJ2-4, with D maybe TRBD2 (5 bases). This CDR3 is 15 amino acids long. Trimming cost V 3 bases and J 10 bases, with 20 bases left between them. Looked up from germline, CDR1 is SGDLS and CDR2 is YYNGEE. CDR3 protein: CASSASGVHYQIQYF. The CDR3 coding sequence is TGTGCCAGCAGCGCCTCCGGGGTACACTACCAAATTCAGTACTTC.

The J gene is TRBJ1-1, the V gene TRBV7-9, with D perhaps TRBD1 (6 bases). The germline CDR1 and CDR2 sequences are SEHNR and FQNEAQ (reference sequence). V was clipped by 3 bases and J by 4 bases, with 12 bases between them. CDR3 length: 14 amino acids. The CDR3 coding sequence is TGTGCCAGCAGCTTCCCAAGGGGGAGCACTGAAGCTTTCTTT. Translating it yields CASSFPRGSTEAFF.

This clonotype was detected many times. This chain joins TRBV5-6 and TRBJ2-5, with TRBD2 as a possible D gene (5 bases). CDR1 and CDR2 from the germline V gene are SGHDT and YYEEEE. This CDR3 is 14 amino acids long. V shed 4 bases and J shed 5 bases, with 15 bases lying between them. The CDR3 region is CASSRVGSGETQYF. Written as DNA, the CDR3 is TGTGCCAGCAGCCGCGTGGGCTCGGGGGAGACCCAGTACTTC.

This clonotype appeared once. The rearrangement joins TRBV20-1 to TRBJ1-2; 7 nucleotides match TRBD1. The CDR3 has 10 residues. Germline CDR1 reads DFQATT; CDR2 reads SNEGSKA (reference sequence). CDR3 protein: CSGQDYGYTF. Written as DNA, the CDR3 is TGCAGCGGACAGGACTATGGCTACACCTTC.

The rearrangement links TRBV4-3 to TRBJ1-2, with D perhaps TRBD1 (6 bases). Germline loops: CDR1 LGHNA, CDR2 YSLEER. The V and J ends lost 3 bases and 8 bases respectively, with 19 bases between them. This CDR3 contains 15 residues. The CDR3 region is CASSQADRSPGGYTF. CDR3 DNA: TGCGCCAGCAGCCAGGCGGACAGATCCCCTGGAGGCTACACCTTC.

The rearrangement uses TRBV6-2 or TRBV6-3 and TRBJ1-5; no clear D gene. The ends were cut back, 2 bases at V and 5 bases at J, with 10 bases in the middle. The CDR3 has 14 amino acids. Germline V CDR1 and CDR2: MNHEY, SVGEGT. The CDR3 nucleotides are TGTGCCAGCAGTTACGATGGGAGGGATCAGCCCCAGCATTTT. Translation: CASSYDGRDQPQHF.

This clonotype was detected only once. The chain carries TRBV7-8 and TRBJ2-7, with 13 bases matching TRBD2. The V segment lost 1 base and the J segment 7 bases; nucleotides outside the gene matches: 19. The germline CDR1 and CDR2 sequences are SGHVS and FQNEAQ. The length of the CDR3 is 20 residues. The CDR3 DNA reads TGTGCCAGCAGCTTAGTTGCAATAGCGGGACTAGCGGGGTCGATATGTGAGCAGTACTTC. Amino acid sequence: CASSLVAIAGLAGSICEQYF.

With regard to this clonotype: Given a much more abundant clone one base away, this may be a read error. The chain carries TRBV9 and TRBJ2-1, with unresolved D. From germline, CDR1 is SGDLS and CDR2 YYNGEE. The CDR3 consists of 13 residues. V gave up 1 base and J gave up 0 bases, with 2 bases separating them. The CDR3 coding sequence is TGTGCCAGCAGCGTATACTCCTACAATGAGCAGTTCTTC. It encodes CASSVYSYNEQFF. The full variable domain, in which reference TRBV9 and TRBJ2-1 provide the parts outside the CDR3, is DSGVTQTPKHLITATGQRVTLRCSPRSGDLSVYWYQQSLDQGLQFLIQYYNGEERAKGNILERFSAQQFPDLHSELNLSSLELGDSALYFCASSVYSYNEQFFGPGTRLTVL.

The rearrangement uses TRBV6-5 and TRBJ1-4, with D unresolved. The V gene's germline CDR1 is MNHEY and CDR2 SVGAGI. The V and J ends lost 6 bases and 9 bases respectively, with 11 bases between them. This CDR3 contains 12 residues. CDR3 region: CASSPAGKKLFF. DNA of the CDR3: TGTGCCAGCAGCCCGGCGGGGAAAAAACTGTTTTTT.

The V gene is TRBV7-9, the J gene TRBJ2-1; 15 bases map to TRBD2. The V gene end was trimmed by 4 bases and the J gene end by 3 bases; junction bases not matched to a gene: 7. Germline CDR1 reads SEHNR; CDR2 reads FQNEAQ (reference sequence). CDR3 size: 18 residues. The CDR3 is CASSSRTSGGVGYNEQFF. The CDR3 DNA is TGTGCCAGCAGCTCCCGGACTAGCGGGGGGGTGGGCTACAATGAGCAGTTCTTC.

The chain is built from TRBV15 and TRBJ2-7; 11 bases match TRBD1. Germline CDR1 LNHNV, CDR2 YYDKDF (reference sequence). V gave up 0 bases and J gave up 5 bases; unmatched junction bases: 3. The CDR3 spans 15 residues. The CDR3 reads CATSRDWTGGDEQYF. The CDR3 nucleotides are TGTGCCACCAGCAGAGATTGGACAGGGGGCGACGAGCAGTACTTC.

The chain recombines TRBV9 with TRBJ2-1; 9 bases fit TRBD1. Germline V gene sequence: CDR1 SGDLS, CDR2 YYNGEE. Trimming cost V 4 bases and J 8 bases; bases outside gene matches: 10. This CDR3 has 15 amino acids. The CDR3 protein is CASSRTGEANHEQFF. Here the CDR3 DNA reads TGTGCCAGCAGCCGGACAGGGGAGGCCAACCATGAGCAGTTCTTC.

The V gene is TRBV18, the J gene TRBJ2-1; 8 bases map to TRBD1. The V gene's germline CDR1 is KGHSH and CDR2 LQKENI. The CDR3 covers 15 residues. J gave up 10 bases and V 2 bases, and 10 bases lay outside the gene matches. DNA of the CDR3: TGTGCCAGCTCACCAGTCTCCCCGACAGGGGACGAGCAGTTCTTC. This gives the protein CASSPVSPTGDEQFF.

The chain recombines TRBV12-3 or TRBV12-4 with TRBJ2-1; D remains ambiguous. Trimming pared 3 bases from V and 0 bases from J, leaving 9 bases between. This CDR3 contains 15 residues. CDR3 amino acids: CASSFYSISYNEQFF. The CDR3 nucleotides are TGTGCCAGCAGTTTCTACAGCATCTCCTACAATGAGCAGTTCTTC.

This clonotype has just a few counts. The rearrangement uses TRBV20-1 and TRBJ1-4; D not certain. V was trimmed by 0 bases and J by 3 bases, leaving 17 bases between them. The CDR3 totals 17 residues. Germline CDR1 is DFQATT and CDR2 is SNEGSKA (reference sequence). CDR3 nucleotides: TGCAGTGCTAGAGATCTAATAGGCAAATGGGCTAATGAAAAACTGTTTTTT. The encoded protein is CSARDLIGKWANEKLFF.

This sequence joins TRBV12-3 or TRBV12-4 and TRBJ1-5, with TRBD1 matching 11 bases. Trimming cost V 4 bases and J 8 bases; bases outside gene matches: 7. The length of the CDR3 is 15 residues. The CDR3 DNA follows: TGTGCCAGCAGTTACGCGGGACAGGGGGGGAAGCCCCAGCATTTT. This sequence encodes CASSYAGQGGKPQHF.

This clonotype has just a few counts. V usage is TRBV7-8 and J usage is TRBJ2-7, with a weak D call TRBD1 (8 bases). The J call is doubtful: the DNA matches TRBJ2-5 better. The CDR3 runs to 16 residues. Germline V gives CDR1 SGHVS, CDR2 FQNEAQ. CDR3 in amino acids: CASSFEPYRGGETQYF. Written as DNA, the CDR3 is TGTGCCAGCAGCTTCGAGCCGTACAGGGGGGGAGAGACCCAGTACTTC.